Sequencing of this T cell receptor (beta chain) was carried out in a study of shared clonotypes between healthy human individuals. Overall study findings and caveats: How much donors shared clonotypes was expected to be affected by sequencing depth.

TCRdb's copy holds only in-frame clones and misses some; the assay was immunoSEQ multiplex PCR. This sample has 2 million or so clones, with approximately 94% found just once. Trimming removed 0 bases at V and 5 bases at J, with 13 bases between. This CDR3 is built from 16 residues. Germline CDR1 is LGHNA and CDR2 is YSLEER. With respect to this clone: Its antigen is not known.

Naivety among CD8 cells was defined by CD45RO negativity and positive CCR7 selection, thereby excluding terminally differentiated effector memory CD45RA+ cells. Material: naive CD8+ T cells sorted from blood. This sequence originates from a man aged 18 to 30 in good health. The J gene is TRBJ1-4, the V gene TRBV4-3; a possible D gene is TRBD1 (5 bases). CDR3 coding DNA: TGCGCCAGCAGCCAAGAATGGGGGGGGTGGAATGAAAAACTGTTTTTT. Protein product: CASSQEWGGWNEKLFF.